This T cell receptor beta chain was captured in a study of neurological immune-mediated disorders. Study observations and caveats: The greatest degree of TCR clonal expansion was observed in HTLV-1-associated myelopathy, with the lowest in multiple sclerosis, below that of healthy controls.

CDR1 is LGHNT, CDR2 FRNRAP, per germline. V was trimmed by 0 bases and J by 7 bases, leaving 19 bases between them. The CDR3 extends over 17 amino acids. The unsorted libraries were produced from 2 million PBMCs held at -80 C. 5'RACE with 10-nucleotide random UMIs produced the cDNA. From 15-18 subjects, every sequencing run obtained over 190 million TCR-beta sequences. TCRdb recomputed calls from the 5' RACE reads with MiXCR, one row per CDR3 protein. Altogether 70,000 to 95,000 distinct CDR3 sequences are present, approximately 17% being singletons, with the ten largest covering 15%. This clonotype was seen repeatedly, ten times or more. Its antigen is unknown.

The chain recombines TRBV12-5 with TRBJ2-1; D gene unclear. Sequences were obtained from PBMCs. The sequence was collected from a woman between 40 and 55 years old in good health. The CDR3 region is CASGLVGFVRVWNEQFF. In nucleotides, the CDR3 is TGTGCTAGTGGTTTGGTAGGGTTCGTACGGGTTTGGAATGAGCAGTTCTTC.